The subject of this entry is one T cell receptor beta chain. This sample is drawn from a study of T cell changes during pregnancy in multiple sclerosis. Germline CDR1 reads SGHRS; CDR2 reads YFSETQ. With V trimmed by 0 bases and J by 2 bases, 7 bases remained unmatched. The CDR3 length is 16 residues. Repertoires were generated with immunoSEQ multiplex PCR, while TCRdb's copy carries only in-frame clones and drops some. This repertoire shows fewer than 65,000 clones, around 90% found once; its top ten account for 0.39%. This rearrangement joins TRBV5-1 to TRBJ1-1; TRBD1 matches 7 bases. The specimen comprised CD4+ T cells from peripheral blood mononuclear cells, sampled after pregnancy. The sequence came from a female donor with multiple sclerosis, enrolled in a pregnancy study. The DNA for the CDR3 is TGCGCCAGCAGCTTGGACGGCAGGGGGTATAACACTGAAGCTTTCTTT. Translation: CASSLDGRGYNTEAFF. The variable domain in full, completed from reference TRBV5-1 and TRBJ1-1, reads KAGVTQTPRYLIKTRGQQVTLSCSPISGHRSVSWYQQTPGQGLQFLFEYFSETQRNKGNFPGRFSGRQFSNSRSEMNVSTLELGDSALYLCASSLDGRGYNTEAFFGQGTRLTVV.